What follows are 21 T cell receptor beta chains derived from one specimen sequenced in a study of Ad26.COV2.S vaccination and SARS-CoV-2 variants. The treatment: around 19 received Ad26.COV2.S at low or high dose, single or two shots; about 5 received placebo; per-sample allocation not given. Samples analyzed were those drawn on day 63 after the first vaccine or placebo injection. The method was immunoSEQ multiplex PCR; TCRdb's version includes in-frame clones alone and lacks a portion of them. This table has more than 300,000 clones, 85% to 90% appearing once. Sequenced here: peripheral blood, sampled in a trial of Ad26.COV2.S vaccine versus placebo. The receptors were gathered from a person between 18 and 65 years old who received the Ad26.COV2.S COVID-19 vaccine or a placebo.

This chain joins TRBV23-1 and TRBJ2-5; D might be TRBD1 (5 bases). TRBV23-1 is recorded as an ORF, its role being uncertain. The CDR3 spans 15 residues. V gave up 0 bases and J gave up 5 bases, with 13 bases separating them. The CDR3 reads CASSQSGRGRETQYF. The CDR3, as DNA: TGCGCCAGCAGTCAATCGGGAAGGGGAAGGGAGACCCAGTACTTC.

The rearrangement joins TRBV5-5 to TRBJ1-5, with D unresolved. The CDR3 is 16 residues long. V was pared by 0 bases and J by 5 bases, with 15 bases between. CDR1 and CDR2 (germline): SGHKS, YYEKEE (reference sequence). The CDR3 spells CASSLGYGTDYQPQHF. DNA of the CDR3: TGTGCCAGCAGCTTGGGTTATGGCACCGATTATCAGCCCCAGCATTTT.

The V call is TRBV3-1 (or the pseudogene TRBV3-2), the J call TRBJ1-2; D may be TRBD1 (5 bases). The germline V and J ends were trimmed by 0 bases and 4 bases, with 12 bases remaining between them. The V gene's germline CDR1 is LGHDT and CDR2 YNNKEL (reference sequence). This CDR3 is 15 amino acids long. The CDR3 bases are TGTGCCAGCAGCCAAGAGGGGCGATTCTTCTATGGCTACACCTTC. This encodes CASSQEGRFFYGYTF.

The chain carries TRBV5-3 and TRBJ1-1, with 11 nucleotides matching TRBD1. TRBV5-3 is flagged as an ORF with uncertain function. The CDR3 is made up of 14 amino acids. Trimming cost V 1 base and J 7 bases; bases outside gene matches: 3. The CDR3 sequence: CARSLRTGGGEAFF. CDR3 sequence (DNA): TGTGCCAGAAGCTTGAGGACAGGGGGCGGTGAAGCTTTCTTT.

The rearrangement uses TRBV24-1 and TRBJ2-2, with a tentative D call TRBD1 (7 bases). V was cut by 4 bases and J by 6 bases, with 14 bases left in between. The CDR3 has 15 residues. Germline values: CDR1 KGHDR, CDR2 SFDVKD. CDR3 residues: CATSDPGGRPGELFF. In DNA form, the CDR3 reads TGTGCCACCAGTGACCCAGGGGGGCGTCCCGGGGAGCTGTTTTTT.

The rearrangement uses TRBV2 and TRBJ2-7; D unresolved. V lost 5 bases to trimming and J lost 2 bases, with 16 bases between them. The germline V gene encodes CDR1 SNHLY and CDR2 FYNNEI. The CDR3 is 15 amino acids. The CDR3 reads CASSIGLGLAYEQYF. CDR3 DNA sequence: TGTGCCAGCAGTATTGGGCTGGGGTTAGCCTACGAGCAGTACTTC.

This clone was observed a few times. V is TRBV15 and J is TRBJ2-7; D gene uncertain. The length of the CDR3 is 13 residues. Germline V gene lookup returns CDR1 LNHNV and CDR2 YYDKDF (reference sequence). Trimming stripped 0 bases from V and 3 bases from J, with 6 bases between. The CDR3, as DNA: TGTGCCACCAGCAGAGATTTAAGCTACGAGCAGTACTTC. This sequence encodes CATSRDLSYEQYF.

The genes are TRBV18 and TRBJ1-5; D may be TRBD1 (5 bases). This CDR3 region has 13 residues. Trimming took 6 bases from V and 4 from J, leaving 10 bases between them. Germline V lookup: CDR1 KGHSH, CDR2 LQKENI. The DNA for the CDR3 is TGTGCCAGCTCGGAACAGGTTAATCAGCCCCAGCATTTT. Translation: CASSEQVNQPQHF.

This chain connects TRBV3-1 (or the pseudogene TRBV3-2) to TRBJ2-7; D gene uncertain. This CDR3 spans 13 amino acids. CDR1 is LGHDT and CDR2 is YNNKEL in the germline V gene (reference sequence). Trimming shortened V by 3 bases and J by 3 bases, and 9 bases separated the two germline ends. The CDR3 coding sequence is TGTGCCAGCAGCCACGCAGCAGGCTACGAGCAGTACTTC. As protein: CASSHAAGYEQYF.

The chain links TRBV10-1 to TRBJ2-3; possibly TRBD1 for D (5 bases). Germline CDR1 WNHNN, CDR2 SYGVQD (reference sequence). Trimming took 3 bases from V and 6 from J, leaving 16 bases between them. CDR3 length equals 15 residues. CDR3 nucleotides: TGCGCCAGCAGTGAAACAGGCATGGCTCCGGATACGCAGTATTTT. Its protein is CASSETGMAPDTQYF.

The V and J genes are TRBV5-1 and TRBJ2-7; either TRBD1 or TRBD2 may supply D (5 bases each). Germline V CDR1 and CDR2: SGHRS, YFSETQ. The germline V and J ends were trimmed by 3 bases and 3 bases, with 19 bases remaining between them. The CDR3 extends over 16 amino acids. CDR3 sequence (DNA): TGCGCCAGCAGCTCCACCGACAGCGGTAATGTCTACGAGCAGTACTTC. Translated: CASSSTDSGNVYEQYF.

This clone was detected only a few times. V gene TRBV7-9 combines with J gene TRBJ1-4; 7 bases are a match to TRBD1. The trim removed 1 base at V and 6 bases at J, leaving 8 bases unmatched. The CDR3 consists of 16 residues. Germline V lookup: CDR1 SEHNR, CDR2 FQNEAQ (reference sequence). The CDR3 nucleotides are TGTGCCAGCAGCTTAGAACCCAGGGGGTTCGATGAAAAACTGTTTTTT. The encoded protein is CASSLEPRGFDEKLFF. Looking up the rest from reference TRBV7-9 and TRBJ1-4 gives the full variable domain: DTGVSQNPRHKITKRGQNVTFRCDPISEHNRLYWYRQTLGQGPEFLTYFQNEAQLEKSRLLSDRFSAERPKGSFSTLEIQRTEQGDSAMYLCASSLEPRGFDEKLFFGSGTQLSVL.

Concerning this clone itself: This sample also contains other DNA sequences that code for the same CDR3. The CDR3 loop is CASSPGQNYGYTF. CDR3 in DNA: TGTGCCAGCTCACCTGGGCAAAACTATGGCTACACCTTC. This chain joins TRBV18 and TRBJ1-2, with D unclear. The CDR3 runs 13 residues. CDR1 is KGHSH, CDR2 LQKENI, per germline. V gave up 3 bases and J gave up 2 bases, with 7 bases separating them. The complete variable domain, with remaining parts taken from reference TRBV18 and TRBJ1-2, reads NAGVMQNPRHLVRRRGQEARLRCSPMKGHSHVYWYRQLPEEGLKFMVYLQKENIIDESGMPKERFSAEFPKEGPSILRIQQVVRGDSAAYFCASSPGQNYGYTFGSGTRLTVV.

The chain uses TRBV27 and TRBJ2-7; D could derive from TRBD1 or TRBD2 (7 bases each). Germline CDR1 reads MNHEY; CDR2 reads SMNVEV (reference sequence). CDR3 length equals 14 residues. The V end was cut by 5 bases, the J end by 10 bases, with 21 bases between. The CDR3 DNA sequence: TGTGCCAGCAGTCCTGGGGGGGACAGTTTCGATCAGTACTTC. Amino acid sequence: CASSPGGDSFDQYF.

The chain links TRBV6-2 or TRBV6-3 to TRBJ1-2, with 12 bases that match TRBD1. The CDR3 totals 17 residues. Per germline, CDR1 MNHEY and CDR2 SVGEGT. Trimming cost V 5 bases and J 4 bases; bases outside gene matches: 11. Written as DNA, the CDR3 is TGTGCCAGCAGTAACCGGGACAGGGGGCAACAAACCTATGGCTACACCTTC. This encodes CASSNRDRGQQTYGYTF.

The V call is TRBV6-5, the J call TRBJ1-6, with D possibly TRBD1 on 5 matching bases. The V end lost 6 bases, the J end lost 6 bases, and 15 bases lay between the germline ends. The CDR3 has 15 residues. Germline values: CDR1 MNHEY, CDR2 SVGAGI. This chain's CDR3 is CASRPDSEINSPLHF. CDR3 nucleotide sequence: TGTGCCAGCAGACCCGACAGCGAAATTAATTCACCCCTCCACTTT.

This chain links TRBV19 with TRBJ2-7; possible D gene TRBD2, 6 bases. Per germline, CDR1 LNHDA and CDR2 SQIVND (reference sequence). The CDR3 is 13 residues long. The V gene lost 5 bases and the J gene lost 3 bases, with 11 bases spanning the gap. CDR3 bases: TGTGCCAGTAGTCGGGGGTTGAACTACGAGCAGTACTTC. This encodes CASSRGLNYEQYF. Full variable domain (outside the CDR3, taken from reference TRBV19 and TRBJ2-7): DGGITQSPKYLFRKEGQNVTLSCEQNLNHDAMYWYRQDPGQGLRLIYYSQIVNDFQKGDIAEGYSVSREKKESFPLTVTSAQKNPTAFYLCASSRGLNYEQYFGPGTRLTVT.

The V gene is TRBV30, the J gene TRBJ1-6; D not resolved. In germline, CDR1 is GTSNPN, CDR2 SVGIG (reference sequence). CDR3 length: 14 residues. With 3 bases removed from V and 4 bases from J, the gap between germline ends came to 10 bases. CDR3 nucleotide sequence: TGTGCCTGGAGGGACTCTGCATATAATTCACCCCTCCACTTT. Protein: CAWRDSAYNSPLHF.

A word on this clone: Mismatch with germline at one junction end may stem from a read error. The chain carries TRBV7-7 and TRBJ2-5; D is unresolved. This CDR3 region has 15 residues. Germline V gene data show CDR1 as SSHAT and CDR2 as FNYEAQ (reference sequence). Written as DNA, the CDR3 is TGTGCTAGCAGCTTAGGCGAGGTGAAACAAGAGACCCAGTACTTC. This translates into CASSLGEVKQETQYF. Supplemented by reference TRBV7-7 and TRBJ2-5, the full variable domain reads GAGVSQSPRYKVTKRGQDVTLRCDPISSHATLYWYQQALGQGPEFLTYFNYEAQPDKSGLPSDRFSAERPEGSISTLTIQRTEQRDSAMYRCASSLGEVKQETQYFGPGTRLLVL.

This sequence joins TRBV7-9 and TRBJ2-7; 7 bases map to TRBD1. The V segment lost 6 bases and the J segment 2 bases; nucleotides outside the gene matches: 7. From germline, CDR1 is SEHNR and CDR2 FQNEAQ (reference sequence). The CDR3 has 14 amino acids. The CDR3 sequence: CASRRTGETYEQYF. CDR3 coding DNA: TGTGCCAGCAGACGGACAGGTGAAACCTACGAGCAGTACTTC. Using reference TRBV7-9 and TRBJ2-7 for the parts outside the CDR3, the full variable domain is DTGVSQNPRHKITKRGQNVTFRCDPISEHNRLYWYRQTLGQGPEFLTYFQNEAQLEKSRLLSDRFSAERPKGSFSTLEIQRTEQGDSAMYLCASRRTGETYEQYFGPGTRLTVT.

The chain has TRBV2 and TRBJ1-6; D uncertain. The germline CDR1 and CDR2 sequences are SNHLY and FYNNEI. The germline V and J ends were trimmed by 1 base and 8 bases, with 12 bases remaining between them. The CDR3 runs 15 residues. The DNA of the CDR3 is TGTGCCAGCAGTGAAGAGCAGTCTTCCGATTCACCCCTCCACTTT. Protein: CASSEEQSSDSPLHF.